This T cell receptor beta chain was profiled in a study of blood T cell repertoires in COVID-19. Assay used: immunoSEQ multiplex PCR; TCRdb lists only in-frame clones, some missing. The table lists roughly 180,000 clones, about 82% of them singletons. Trimming left V 6 bases short and J 2 bases short, with 13 bases between. The CDR3 consists of 14 residues. Germline V gives CDR1 SQVTM, CDR2 ANQGSEA. In Cohort 3, a recovered donor had either two negative PCRs, clearance, or symptom resolution. The TCR was taken from a woman aged 25 to 39 who had recovered from COVID-19. Source material: PBMCs or T cells enriched from blood (not recorded which). V and J are TRBV29-1 and TRBJ2-2; the D gene is possibly TRBD2 (5 bases). The CDR3 sequence is CSVRTARNTGELFF. CDR3 sequence (DNA): TGCAGCGTACGGACTGCACGCAACACCGGGGAGCTGTTTTTT.